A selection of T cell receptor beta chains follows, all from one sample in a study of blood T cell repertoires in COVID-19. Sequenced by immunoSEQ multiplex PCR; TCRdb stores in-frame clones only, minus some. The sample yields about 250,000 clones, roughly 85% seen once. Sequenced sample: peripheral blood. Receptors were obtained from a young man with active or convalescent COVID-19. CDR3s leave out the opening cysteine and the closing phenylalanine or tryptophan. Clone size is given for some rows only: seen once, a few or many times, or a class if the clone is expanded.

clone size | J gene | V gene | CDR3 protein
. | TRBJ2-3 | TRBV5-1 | ASTEQGARPQTQY
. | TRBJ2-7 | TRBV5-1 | ASSPGSANSYEQY
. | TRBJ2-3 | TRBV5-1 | ASSSGTSVGTDTQY
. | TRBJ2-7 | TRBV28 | ASSLPSVSNEQY
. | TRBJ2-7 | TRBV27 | ASSLLSRVYEQY
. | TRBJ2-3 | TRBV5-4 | ASSFLGATDTQY
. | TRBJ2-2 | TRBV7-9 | ASSSEGAGELF
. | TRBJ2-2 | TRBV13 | ASSRLGDSNTGELF
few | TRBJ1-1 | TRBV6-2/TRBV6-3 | ASSYHGGSTEAF
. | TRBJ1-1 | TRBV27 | ASSLVPGGWTEAF
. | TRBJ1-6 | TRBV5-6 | ASSPQGARSPLH
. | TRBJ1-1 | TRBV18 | ASSPTWGLEAF
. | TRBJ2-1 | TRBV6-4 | ASTNSGSHQF
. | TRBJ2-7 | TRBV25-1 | ASSDGNSGEEQY
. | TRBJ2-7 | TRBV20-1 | SASYGQVVQY
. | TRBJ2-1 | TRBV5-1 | ASSVGTIPSIQF
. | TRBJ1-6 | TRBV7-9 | ASNRGLSPLH
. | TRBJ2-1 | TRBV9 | ASSVVGRDHEQF
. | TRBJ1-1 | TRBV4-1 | ASSQVENTEAF
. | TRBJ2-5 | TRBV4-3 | ASSQISGTNQETQY
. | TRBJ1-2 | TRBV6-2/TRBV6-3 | ASSYTEGNYGYT
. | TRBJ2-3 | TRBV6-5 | AIRGGSTDTQY
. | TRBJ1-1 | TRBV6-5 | ASSPGVMNTEAF
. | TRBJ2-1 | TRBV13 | ASSGSGGPNEQF
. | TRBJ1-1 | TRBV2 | ASSADSNTEAF